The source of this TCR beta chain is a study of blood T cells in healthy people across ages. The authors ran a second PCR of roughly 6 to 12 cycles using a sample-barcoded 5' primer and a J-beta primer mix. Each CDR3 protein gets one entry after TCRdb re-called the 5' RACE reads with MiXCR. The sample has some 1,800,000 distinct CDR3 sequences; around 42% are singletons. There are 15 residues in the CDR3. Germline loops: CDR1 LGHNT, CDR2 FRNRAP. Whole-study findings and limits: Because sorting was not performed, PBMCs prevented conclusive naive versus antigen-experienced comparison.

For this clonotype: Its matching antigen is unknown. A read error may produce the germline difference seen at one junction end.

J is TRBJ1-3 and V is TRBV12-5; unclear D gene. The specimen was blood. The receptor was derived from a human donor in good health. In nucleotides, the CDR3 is TGTGCTAGTGGTTTGACATCCGACTCTGGAAACACCAGATATTTT. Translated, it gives CASGLTSDSGNTRYF.